These 6 T cell receptor beta chains were sequenced from one sample in a study of technical replicates of blood from a few donors (dated by TCRdb to between 2016 and 2019). The receptor library was made with the immunoSEQ multiplex PCR assay. The clones in this table, taken by TCRdb from immuneACCESS, are in-frame only. Not every clone is retained; where verified, under half of the shortfall comes from an unresolved V gene, and the cause of the rest is unknown. Counted in this sample were tens of thousands of clones; 96% of them appeared once. The ten largest clones add up to 0.37% of the sample. Sequenced input: T cells isolated from PBMCs. The receptors derive from a human donor in good health.

The rearrangement joins TRBV4-3 to TRBJ1-1; D unresolved. Germline loops: CDR1 LGHNA, CDR2 YSLEER. This CDR3 region has 15 residues. Trimming took 4 bases from V and 3 from J, leaving 15 bases between them. CDR3: CASSPFAEVDTEAFF. The DNA for the CDR3 is TGCGCCAGCAGCCCCTTTGCGGAGGTTGACACTGAAGCTTTCTTT.

This chain joins TRBV2 and TRBJ2-1; perhaps TRBD2 as D (6 bases). Trimming removed 1 base at V and 5 bases at J, with 15 bases between. CDR1 is SNHLY, CDR2 FYNNEI, per germline. The CDR3 is 16 residues long. The CDR3 DNA is TGTGCCAGCAGTGAAGGGTTGGGACTCGGAAACAATGAGCAGTTCTTC. It codes for CASSEGLGLGNNEQFF.

V is TRBV29-1 and J is TRBJ2-1; the match to TRBD2 covers 7 bases. The germline CDR1 and CDR2 sequences are SQVTM and ANQGSEA. With 7 bases clipped from V and 4 bases from J, the junction kept 7 bases outside the gene matches. The CDR3 has 13 residues. The CDR3 nucleotides read TGCAGCGCTGCCGGGAGGAGATACAATGAGCAGTTCTTC. Protein sequence: CSAAGRRYNEQFF.

The chain uses TRBV10-3 and TRBJ2-4; 8 positions agree with TRBD2. CDR3 length: 13 residues. The germline V gene encodes CDR1 ENHRY and CDR2 SYGVKD. V dropped 9 bases and J dropped 0; count of bases not matched to a gene: 1. CDR3: CAILAEAKNIQYF. Here the CDR3 DNA reads TGTGCCATACTAGCGGAAGCCAAAAACATTCAGTACTTC.

As for this clone: In the same sample, other DNA sequences code for this CDR3. J is TRBJ2-5 and V is TRBV10-3; perhaps TRBD1 as D (6 bases). Trimming stripped 2 bases from V and 5 bases from J, with 9 bases between. This CDR3 has 13 residues. Germline V gene data show CDR1 as ENHRY and CDR2 as SYGVKD. This CDR3 reads CAISEARGETQYF. CDR3 DNA: TGTGCCATCAGTGAGGCTAGGGGGGAGACCCAGTACTTC.

The genes are TRBV9 and TRBJ1-2, with D possibly TRBD1 on 5 matching bases. Per germline, CDR1 SGDLS and CDR2 YYNGEE. The CDR3 length is 14 residues. Trimming took off 3 bases at V and 5 bases at J, with 14 bases between the two ends. The CDR3 coding sequence is TGTGCCAGCAGCGGTGACAGTGGGGTATATGGCTACACCTTC. Protein sequence: CASSGDSGVYGYTF.